This T cell receptor beta chain was identified during a study of T cell changes during pregnancy in multiple sclerosis. Sequenced by immunoSEQ multiplex PCR; TCRdb stores in-frame clones only, minus some. Of about 83,000 clones listed, about nine tenths are singletons. Germline CDR1 reads MNHNS; CDR2 reads SASEGT. The germline V and J ends were trimmed by 4 bases and 0 bases, with 11 bases remaining between them. The CDR3 loop spans 15 amino acids. The chain links TRBV6-1 to TRBJ2-3, with D maybe TRBD1 (5 bases). The sequence derives from a female donor in good health, serving as a control in a pregnancy study. Some clones in this sample may be carry-over from other donors' samples. The sequenced sample was PBMCs, obtained in the first trimester of pregnancy. The CDR3 region is CASSVRQRSTDTQYF. DNA of the CDR3: TGTGCCAGCAGTGTTAGACAGAGAAGCACAGATACGCAGTATTTT.